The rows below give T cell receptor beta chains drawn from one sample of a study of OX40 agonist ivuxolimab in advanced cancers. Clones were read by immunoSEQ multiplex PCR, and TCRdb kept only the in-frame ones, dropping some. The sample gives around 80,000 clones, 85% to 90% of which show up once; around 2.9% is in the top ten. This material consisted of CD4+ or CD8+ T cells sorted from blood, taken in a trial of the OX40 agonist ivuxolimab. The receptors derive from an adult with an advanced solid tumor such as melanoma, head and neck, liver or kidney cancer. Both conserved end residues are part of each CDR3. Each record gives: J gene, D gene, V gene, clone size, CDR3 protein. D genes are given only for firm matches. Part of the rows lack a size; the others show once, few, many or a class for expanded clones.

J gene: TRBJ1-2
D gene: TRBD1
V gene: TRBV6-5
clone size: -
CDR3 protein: CASSRDSPYGYTF

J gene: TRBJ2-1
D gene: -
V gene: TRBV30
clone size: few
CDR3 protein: CAWSWDGTNEQFF

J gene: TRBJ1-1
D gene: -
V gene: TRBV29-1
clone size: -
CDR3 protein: CSVDNRGIKVAEAFF

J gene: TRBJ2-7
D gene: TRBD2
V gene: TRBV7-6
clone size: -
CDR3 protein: CASSLGEGTVEQYF

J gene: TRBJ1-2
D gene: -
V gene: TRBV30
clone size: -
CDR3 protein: CAWSVLFPGAGGYTF

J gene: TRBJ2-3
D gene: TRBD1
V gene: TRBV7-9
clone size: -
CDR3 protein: CASSWDRGADTQYF

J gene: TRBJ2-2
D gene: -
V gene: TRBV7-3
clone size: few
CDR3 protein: CASSLLASGELFF

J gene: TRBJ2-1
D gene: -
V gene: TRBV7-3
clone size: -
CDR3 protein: CASSLNGARSYNEQFF

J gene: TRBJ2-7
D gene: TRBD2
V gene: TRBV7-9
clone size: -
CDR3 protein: CASSLGGGAGAYEQYF

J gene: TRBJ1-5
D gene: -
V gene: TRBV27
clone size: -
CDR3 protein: CASSLGIGGNQPQHF

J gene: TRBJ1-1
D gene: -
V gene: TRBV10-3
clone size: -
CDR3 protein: CAISKRAGDTEAFF

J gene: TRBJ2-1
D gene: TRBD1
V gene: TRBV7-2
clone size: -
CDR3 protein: CASSSRQGVNEQFF

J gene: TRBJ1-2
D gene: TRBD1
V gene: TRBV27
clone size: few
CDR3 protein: CASSWTGGPNYGYTF

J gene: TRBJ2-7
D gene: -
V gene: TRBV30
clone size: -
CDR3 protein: CAWSVLSGLPAYEQYF

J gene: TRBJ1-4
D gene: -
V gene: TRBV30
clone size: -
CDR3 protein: CAWRQGSEKLFF

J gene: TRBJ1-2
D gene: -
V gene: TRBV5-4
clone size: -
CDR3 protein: CASSSQTHSNYGYTF

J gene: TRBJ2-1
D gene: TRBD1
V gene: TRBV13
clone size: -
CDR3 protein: CASSTNPRQGREQFF

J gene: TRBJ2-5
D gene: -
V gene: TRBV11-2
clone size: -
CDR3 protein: CASSLEGRQETQYF

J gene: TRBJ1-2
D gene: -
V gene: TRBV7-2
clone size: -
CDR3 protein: CASSLVLGAGYGYTF

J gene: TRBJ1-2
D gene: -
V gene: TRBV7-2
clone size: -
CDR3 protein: CASSFMGNPLGGYTF

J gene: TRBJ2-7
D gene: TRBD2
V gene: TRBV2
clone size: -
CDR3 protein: CASREQREVPYEQYF

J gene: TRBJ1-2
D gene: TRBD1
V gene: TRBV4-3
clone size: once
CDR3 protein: CASSPLPGGDYGYTF

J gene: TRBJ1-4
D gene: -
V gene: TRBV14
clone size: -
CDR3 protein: CASSQQQGNNEKLFF

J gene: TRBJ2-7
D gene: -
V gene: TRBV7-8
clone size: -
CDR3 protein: CASSADRLQVDQYF

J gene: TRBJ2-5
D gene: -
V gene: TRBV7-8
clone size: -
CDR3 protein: CASSLALWGNDQETQYF

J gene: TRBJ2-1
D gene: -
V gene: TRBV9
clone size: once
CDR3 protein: CASSGTFYPLYNEQFF

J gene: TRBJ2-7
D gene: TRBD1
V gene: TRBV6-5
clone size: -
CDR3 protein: CASTLDRDPYEQYF

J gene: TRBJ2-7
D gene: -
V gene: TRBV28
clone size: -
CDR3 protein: CASIDPSSYEQYF

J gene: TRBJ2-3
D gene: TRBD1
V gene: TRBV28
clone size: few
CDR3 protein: CASSPTGQYTDTQYF

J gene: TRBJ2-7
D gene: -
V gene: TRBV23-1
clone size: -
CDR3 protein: CASGGNGVRHYYEQYF

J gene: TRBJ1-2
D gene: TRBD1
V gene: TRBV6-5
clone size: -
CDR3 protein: CASSHDRVYGYTF

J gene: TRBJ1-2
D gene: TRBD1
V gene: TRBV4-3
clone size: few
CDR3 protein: CASSHADRGIEGYTF

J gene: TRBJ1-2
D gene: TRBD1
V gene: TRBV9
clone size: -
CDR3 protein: CASSLSGQVGYGYTF

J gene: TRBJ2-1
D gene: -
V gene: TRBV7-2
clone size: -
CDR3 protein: CASSIGGNLNEQFF

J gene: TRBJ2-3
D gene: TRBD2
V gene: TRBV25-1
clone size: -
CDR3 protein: CASSLSGARDTQYF

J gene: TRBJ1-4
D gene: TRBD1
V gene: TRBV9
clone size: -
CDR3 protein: CASSARQGVDEKLFF

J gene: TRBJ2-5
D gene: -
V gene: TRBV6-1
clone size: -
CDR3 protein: CASTPQGRETQYF

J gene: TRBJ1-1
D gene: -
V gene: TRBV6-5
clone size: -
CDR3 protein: CASSPPRGVTEAFF

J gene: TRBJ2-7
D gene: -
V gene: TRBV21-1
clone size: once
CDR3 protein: CASSKGPNRQENYEQYF

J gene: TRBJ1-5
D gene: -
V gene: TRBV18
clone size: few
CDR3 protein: CASSPWAGAPQHF

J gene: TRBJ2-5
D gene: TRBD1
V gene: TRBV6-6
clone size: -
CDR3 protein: CASSAWGQASMAQYF

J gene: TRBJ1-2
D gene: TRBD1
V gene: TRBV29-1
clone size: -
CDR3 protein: CSVERGTGVYGYTF

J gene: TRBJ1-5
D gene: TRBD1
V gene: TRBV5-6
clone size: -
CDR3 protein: CASRFQGGGVNQPQHF

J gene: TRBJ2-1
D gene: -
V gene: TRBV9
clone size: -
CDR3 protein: CASSRKMTQTGAGGYNEQFF